This T cell receptor (beta chain) was identified in a study of shared clonotypes between healthy human individuals. On this clone itself: The antigen is not known. One junction end does not reproduce the germline sequence, and a read error may be involved.

The CDR3 spans 15 residues. Germline assignment: CDR1 MDHEN and CDR2 SYDVKM. Notes on the study in general: Non-shared clonotypes displayed generation probabilities falling below those of clonotypes present in all four donors. Clonotype sharing among donors likely depends on sequencing depth.

Genomic DNA per cell subset filled all wells of several immunoSEQ plates. Each PCR replicate from the sorted subsets contained about 200 ng DNA, which is about 30,000 T cell genomes. Produced via immunoSEQ multiplex PCR; TCRdb's table is partial and in-frame only. The repertoire consists of roughly 1 million clones, with more than 75% occurring once and the leading ten covering about 0.52%. The TCR originated in a man between 18 and 35 years old in good health. Some clones in this sample may be carry-over from other donors' samples. Sequences were obtained from memory CD4+ T cells from PBMCs. The subset denotes: CD45RA-negative fraction. This rearrangement joins TRBV28 to TRBJ1-4; maybe TRBD1 (6 bases). The CDR3 DNA sequence: TGTGCCAGCAATTTAGGGGGGGCGACTAATGAAAAACTGTTTTTT. Protein: CASNLGGATNEKLFF.